These 32 T cell receptor beta chains were sequenced from one sample in a study of Tregs in tolerant kidney transplant recipients (dated by TCRdb to between 2018 and 2021). Transplants used related donors with nonmyeloablative bone marrow transplantation; mixed chimerism was transient in the human trials. Library prep was done by the immunoSEQ multiplex PCR assay. Not all clones reach the TCRdb copy of this immuneACCESS table, which keeps in-frame sequences only. Checked studies attribute under half of the gap to unresolved V genes and leave the rest unexplained. A total of about 100,000 clones appear in this sample, approximately 93% of them only once. Around 1.6% of the sample is taken by the ten largest. The specimen was CD4+ T cells from blood (PBMCs), collected 12 months after the transplant. Receptors were obtained from a human patient who received a combined kidney and bone marrow transplant. Donor T cells from the graft may be present among the T cells after a transplant.

The genes are TRBV30 and TRBJ2-3; D gene uncertain. Per the germline V gene, CDR1 is GTSNPN and CDR2 is SVGIG (reference sequence). The CDR3 extends over 12 amino acids. The V end lost 1 base, the J end lost 6 bases, and 8 bases lay between the germline ends. Here the CDR3 DNA reads TGTGCCTGGAGTGAATTTTCGGATACGCAGTATTTT. Translation gives CAWSEFSDTQYF.

This chain uses TRBV4-1 with TRBJ1-6; D ambiguous. Trimming removed 3 bases from V and 10 bases from J, with 10 bases in between. The CDR3 is 13 residues long. CDR1 is MGHRA and CDR2 is YSYEKL in the germline V gene. The CDR3 DNA sequence: TGCGCCAGCAGCCAGACATATGTATCACCCCTCCACTTT. As protein: CASSQTYVSPLHF.

Notes on this clone: Within the sample, other DNA sequences also encode this same CDR3. The chain is built from TRBV5-1 and TRBJ2-7, with a weak D call TRBD2 (6 bases). V dropped 1 base and J dropped 1 base, with 15 bases sitting between them. This CDR3 contains 16 residues. From germline, CDR1 is SGHRS and CDR2 YFSETQ. CDR3 nucleotides: TGCGCCAGCAGCTTGAGCGCCGGGAGTAAATCCTACGAGCAGTACTTC. Encoded protein: CASSLSAGSKSYEQYF.

V gene TRBV12-5 combines with J gene TRBJ1-3, with unresolved D. CDR3 length equals 12 residues. The germline V and J ends were trimmed by 5 bases and 4 bases, with 6 bases remaining between them. Germline lookup yields CDR1 LGHNT and CDR2 FRNRAP. CDR3 coding DNA: TGTGCTAGTGGTAGAGGGGGAAACACCATATATTTT. This sequence encodes CASGRGGNTIYF.

The chain employs TRBV19 and TRBJ1-5; TRBD1 matches 8 bases. Trimming took 3 bases from V and 6 from J; bases not matched to a gene: 10. CDR1 LNHDA and CDR2 SQIVND come from the germline V gene (reference sequence). The CDR3 sequence is 16 residues long. CDR3 loop: CASSIRGGQGAQPQHF. CDR3 sequence (DNA): TGTGCCAGTAGTATTAGGGGTGGACAGGGAGCTCAGCCCCAGCATTTT.

The V and J genes are TRBV27 and TRBJ2-4; no clear D gene. The CDR3 totals 16 residues. CDR1 and CDR2 (germline): MNHEY, SMNVEV (reference sequence). The germline V and J ends were trimmed by 3 bases and 1 base, with 13 bases remaining between them. The CDR3 sequence: CASSFQFQSAKNIQYF. The CDR3 DNA sequence: TGTGCCAGCAGTTTTCAATTCCAGTCGGCCAAAAACATTCAGTACTTC.

The genes are TRBV9 and TRBJ2-1, with 14 bases aligning to TRBD2. Looked up from germline, CDR1 is SGDLS and CDR2 is YYNGEE. V was pared by 2 bases and J by 0 bases, with 1 base of the junction left unmatched. The CDR3 extends over 17 amino acids. The CDR3 nucleotides are TGTGCCAGCAGCGTTGGGACTAGCGGGAGCTCCTACAATGAGCAGTTCTTC. Amino acids: CASSVGTSGSSYNEQFF.

As for this clone: Mismatch with germline at one junction end may stem from a read error. The same CDR3 arises from other DNA sequences in this sample as well. The chain recombines TRBV30 with TRBJ1-6; no clear D. This CDR3 region has 13 residues. CDR1 and CDR2 (germline): GTSNPN, SVGIG (reference sequence). CDR3 sequence reads: CAWSAEYNSPLHF. CDR3 in DNA: TGTGCCTGGAGTGCCGAGTATAATTCCCCCCTCCACTTT.

The chain combines TRBV25-1 with TRBJ2-7; 9 nucleotides match TRBD2. Germline V gene data show CDR1 as MGHDK and CDR2 as SYGVNS. Trimming removed 6 bases from V and 2 bases from J; junction bases left unmatched: 2. This CDR3 is built from 13 residues. CDR3 protein: CASRGGRAYEQYF. The CDR3 region has the DNA TGTGCCAGCAGAGGCGGGAGGGCCTACGAGCAGTACTTC.

The rearrangement joins TRBV6-1 to TRBJ2-7; TRBD1 aligns across 7 bases. Germline-derived CDR1 and CDR2 are MNHNS and SASEGT. This CDR3 is built from 14 residues. Germline trimming cut 6 bases from V and 2 bases from J; bases unmatched to any gene: 7. Here the CDR3 reads CASSWGQGAYEQYF. The DNA for the CDR3 is TGTGCCAGCAGCTGGGGGCAGGGGGCCTACGAGCAGTACTTC.

The chain uses TRBV19 and TRBJ1-3; a possible D gene is TRBD1 (5 bases). The germline CDR1 and CDR2 sequences are LNHDA and SQIVND (reference sequence). The germline V and J ends were trimmed by 7 bases and 4 bases, with 14 bases remaining between them. The CDR3 sequence is 14 residues long. This CDR3 is CASIGGAKGNTIYF. In DNA form, the CDR3 reads TGTGCCAGTATAGGCGGGGCGAAAGGAAACACCATATATTTT. The full variable domain, completed using reference TRBV19 and TRBJ1-3, is DGGITQSPKYLFRKEGQNVTLSCEQNLNHDAMYWYRQDPGQGLRLIYYSQIVNDFQKGDIAEGYSVSREKKESFPLTVTSAQKNPTAFYLCASIGGAKGNTIYFGEGSWLTVV.

This rearrangement joins TRBV2 to TRBJ1-2; D gene ambiguous. CDR3 length equals 13 residues. The V end lost 7 bases, the J end lost 0 bases, and 9 bases lay between the germline ends. Germline V gene lookup returns CDR1 SNHLY and CDR2 FYNNEI. CDR3 protein: CASKLETNYGYTF. The CDR3 coding sequence is TGTGCCAGCAAGTTGGAGACTAACTATGGCTACACCTTC.

The V call is TRBV6-1, the J call TRBJ2-3, with 10 bases fitting TRBD2. Germline V gene lookup returns CDR1 MNHNS and CDR2 SASEGT. This CDR3 spans 18 amino acids. With V trimmed by 0 bases and J by 0 bases, 6 bases remained unmatched. In DNA form, the CDR3 reads TGTGCCAGCAGTGAAGCATGGGGAGCGGGAGGGAGCACAGATACGCAGTATTTT. Translating gives CASSEAWGAGGSTDTQYF.

Regarding this clone: The same CDR3 also results from other DNA sequences found in this sample. V usage is TRBV5-6 and J usage is TRBJ1-6; no clear D. The germline V gene has CDR1 SGHDT and CDR2 YYEEEE. V dropped 4 bases and J dropped 8 bases, with 19 bases sitting between them. This CDR3 contains 16 residues. CDR3 region: CASSPRWMGLYSPLHF. In DNA, the CDR3 is TGTGCCAGCAGCCCCAGGTGGATGGGCCTCTATTCACCCCTCCACTTT.

The chain employs TRBV28 and TRBJ2-7; TRBD2 matches 7 bases. After removal of 6 bases from V and 1 base from J, the junction contained 6 bases not matched to a gene. The CDR3 is made up of 14 amino acids. The V gene's germline CDR1 is MDHEN and CDR2 SYDVKM. CDR3 residues: CASSRTSRSYEQYF. CDR3 bases: TGTGCCAGCAGCCGGACTAGTCGTTCCTACGAGCAGTACTTC.

The genes are TRBV7-8 and TRBJ2-3, with D perhaps TRBD2 (6 bases). CDR3 length equals 15 residues. V dropped 1 base and J dropped 6 bases, with 14 bases sitting between them. Germline V gene sequence: CDR1 SGHVS, CDR2 FQNEAQ. The chain's CDR3 is CASSLGPGESDTQYF. In DNA, the CDR3 is TGTGCCAGCAGCTTAGGGCCGGGGGAGAGTGATACGCAGTATTTT.

The chain combines TRBV4-2 with TRBJ2-5, with a possible D match to TRBD2 (6 bases). The germline V gene has CDR1 LGHNA and CDR2 YNFKEQ. With 0 bases removed from V and 7 bases from J, the gap between germline ends came to 15 bases. There are 15 residues in the CDR3. The CDR3 loop is CASSQDKGAEGTQYF. CDR3 DNA sequence: TGTGCCAGCAGCCAAGATAAAGGGGCGGAGGGGACCCAGTACTTC.

The V call is TRBV7-2, the J call TRBJ1-2; 7 nucleotides line up with TRBD1. This CDR3 comprises 13 residues. CDR1 and CDR2 (germline): SGHTA, FQGNSA. V lost 3 bases and J lost 7; bases outside the gene matches: 5. The CDR3 protein is CASSFDRVGGYTF. DNA for the CDR3: TGTGCCAGCAGCTTTGACAGGGTGGGTGGCTACACCTTC.

This chain links TRBV6-5 with TRBJ2-5; tentative D call: TRBD1 (8 bases). CDR1 and CDR2 (germline): MNHEY, SVGAGI. This CDR3 comprises 14 residues. The germline V and J ends were trimmed by 7 bases and 4 bases, with 16 bases remaining between them. This CDR3 is CASTTNRGGETQYF. The DNA of the CDR3 is TGTGCCAGCACTACAAACAGGGGGGGAGAGACCCAGTACTTC.

This clone was picked up one time. V is TRBV7-2 and J is TRBJ1-4; D is possibly TRBD1 (6 bases). The CDR3 runs to 17 residues. The ends were cut back, 2 bases at V and 5 bases at J, with 18 bases in the middle. Germline CDR1 reads SGHTA; CDR2 reads FQGNSA. CDR3 amino acids: CASSLWPPGHLNEKLFF. DNA for the CDR3: TGTGCCAGCAGCTTATGGCCCCCGGGACATCTCAATGAAAAACTGTTTTTT.

The rearrangement links TRBV9 to TRBJ2-2; 8 bases are shared with TRBD1. The CDR3 contains 13 residues. Trimming took 4 bases from V and 9 from J; bases not matched to a gene: 5. Germline V gene data show CDR1 as SGDLS and CDR2 as YYNGEE. CDR3 residues: CASSRDRRRELFF. CDR3 coding DNA: TGTGCCAGCAGCAGGGACAGGCGGAGGGAGCTGTTTTTT.

This rearrangement joins TRBV21-1 to TRBJ2-2; the table's D call, TRBD2, has no DNA check behind it. TRBV21-1 is a known pseudogene. The CDR3 runs 17 residues. CDR3 sequence (DNA): TGTGCCAGCAGCAAAGAAAGGTGGGAGAGACGTCCCGGGGAGCTGTTTTTT. Translation: CASSKERWERRPGELFF.

The CDR3: CASQGAWDTEAFF. The CDR3, as DNA: TGTGCCAGTCAGGGGGCATGGGACACTGAAGCTTTCTTT. The chain employs TRBV28 and TRBJ1-1; 8 bases line up with TRBD1. The CDR3 loop spans 13 amino acids. Germline CDR1 MDHEN, CDR2 SYDVKM. With 9 bases clipped from V and 3 bases from J, the junction kept 6 bases outside the gene matches.

The CDR3 DNA is TGTGCCAGTAGCATTATATCCCACCGGACTGGCGGATTGAACGAGCAGTACTTC. Amino acids: CASSIISHRTGGLNEQYF. V is TRBV19 and J is TRBJ2-5; weak D call: TRBD2 (5 bases). Near its end, the DNA agrees better with TRBJ2-7, so the J call may be wrong. The CDR3 length is 18 residues. Per germline, CDR1 LNHDA and CDR2 SQIVND (reference sequence).

The genes are TRBV7-8 and TRBJ1-2; 11 bases line up with TRBD1. V lost 1 base, J lost 0 bases, and 10 bases stayed unmatched. The CDR3 consists of 19 residues. The germline gives CDR1 SGHVS, CDR2 FQNEAQ. The CDR3 is CASSLVRGQGVSANYGYTF. The DNA for the CDR3 is TGTGCCAGCAGCTTAGTACGGGGACAGGGGGTTTCAGCTAACTATGGCTACACCTTC.

V is TRBV10-3 and J is TRBJ1-3; 7 positions match TRBD1. With V trimmed by 3 bases and J by 0 bases, 5 bases remained unmatched. The length of the CDR3 is 16 residues. The germline V gene has CDR1 ENHRY and CDR2 SYGVKD. Here the CDR3 DNA reads TGTGCCATCAGTGAACAGGGGTTAAGCTCTGGAAACACCATATATTTT. Its protein product is CAISEQGLSSGNTIYF.

This CDR3 reads CASSFGGTQETQYF. CDR3 sequence (DNA): TGTGCCAGCAGTTTTGGGGGGACCCAAGAGACCCAGTACTTC. The rearrangement links TRBV28 to TRBJ2-5, with D possibly being TRBD2 (6 bases). This CDR3 is built from 14 residues. The V end lost 3 bases, the J end lost 1 base, and 9 bases lay between the germline ends. Germline V gene lookup returns CDR1 MDHEN and CDR2 SYDVKM.

The gene calls are TRBV7-9 and TRBJ2-7, with TRBD1 matching over 8 bases. The V segment lost 3 bases and the J segment 13 bases; nucleotides outside the gene matches: 5. CDR1 and CDR2 (germline): SEHNR, FQNEAQ (reference sequence). There are 11 residues in the CDR3. The CDR3 DNA reads as TGTGCCAGCAGCTTGTCGGACAGGGCCTACTTC. Translated: CASSLSDRAYF.

This clone was seen once. One end of the junction is discordant with germline, which a read error may explain. In the same sample, other DNA sequences code for this CDR3. The rearrangement joins TRBV7-2 to TRBJ2-7; a possible D gene is TRBD2 (6 bases). CDR1 is SGHTA and CDR2 is FQGNSA in the germline V gene. CDR3 length: 14 residues. In nucleotides, the CDR3 is TGTGCCAGCAGCTTAGGCGGGGATACCTATGAGCAGTACTTC. This codes for CASSLGGDTYEQYF.

The gene calls are TRBV15 and TRBJ2-4; 7 bases are a match to TRBD2. The ends lost 9 bases at V and 0 bases at J; junction bases unmatched: 14. Germline assignment: CDR1 LNHNV and CDR2 YYDKDF (reference sequence). The length of the CDR3 is 17 residues. In DNA, the CDR3 is TGTGCCACGACCCGGACTAGTGCCCGTCTAGCCAAAAACATTCAGTACTTC. Amino acids: CATTRTSARLAKNIQYF.

This chain connects TRBV5-5 to TRBJ2-4; 7 bases fit TRBD2. V trimming: 2 bases; J trimming: 8 bases; junction bases outside the gene matches: 10. CDR1 is SGHKS, CDR2 YYEKEE, per germline (reference sequence). The CDR3 runs to 15 residues. The DNA for the CDR3 is TGTGCCAGCAGCTTATCCGGGACTACAACGTACATTCAGTACTTC. Translated, it gives CASSLSGTTTYIQYF.

The chain is built from TRBV7-8 and TRBJ2-2, with TRBD1 matching 9 bases. With V trimmed by 1 base and J by 0 bases, 3 bases remained unmatched. This CDR3 is built from 17 residues. Germline CDR1 reads SGHVS; CDR2 reads FQNEAQ. CDR3 coding DNA: TGTGCCAGCAGCTTAGGCCACAGGGGGCCGAACACCGGGGAGCTGTTTTTT. This gives the protein CASSLGHRGPNTGELFF.